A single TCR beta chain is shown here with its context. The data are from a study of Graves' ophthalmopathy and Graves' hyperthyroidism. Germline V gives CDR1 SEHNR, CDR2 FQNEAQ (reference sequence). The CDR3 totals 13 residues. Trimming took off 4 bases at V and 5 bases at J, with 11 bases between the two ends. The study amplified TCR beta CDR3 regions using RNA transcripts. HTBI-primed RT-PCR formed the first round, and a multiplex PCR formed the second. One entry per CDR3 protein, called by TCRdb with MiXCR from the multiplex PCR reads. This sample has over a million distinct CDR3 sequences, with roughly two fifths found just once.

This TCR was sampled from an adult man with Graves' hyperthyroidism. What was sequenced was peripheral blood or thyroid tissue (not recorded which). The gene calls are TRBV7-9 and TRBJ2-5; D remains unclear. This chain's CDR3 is CASSWARVETQYF. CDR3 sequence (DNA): TGTGCCAGCAGCTGGGCCCGCGTGGAGACCCAGTACTTC. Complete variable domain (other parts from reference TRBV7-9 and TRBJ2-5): DTGVSQNPRHKITKRGQNVTFRCDPISEHNRLYWYRQTLGQGPEFLTYFQNEAQLEKSRLLSDRFSAERPKGSFSTLEIQRTEQGDSAMYLCASSWARVETQYFGPGTRLLVL.